This TCR beta chain was profiled in a study of T-cell reconstitution after alpha-beta-depleted transplantation in children. As it was prepared, the TCRbeta library received unique molecular identifiers. TCRdb ran MiXCR on the PCR reads and lists one entry per CDR3 protein. The sample has some 830,000 distinct CDR3 sequences; roughly 15% are singletons. The CDR3 is made up of 17 amino acids. Deletions cut 4 bases from V and 0 bases from J, with 19 bases between. Per germline, CDR1 SGHRS and CDR2 YFSETQ. The sample here was PBMCs, mostly from graft donor cells, taken 360 days after TCRalphabeta/CD19-depleted stem cell transplant. The TCR sequence derives from a male patient between 10 and 17 years old who had a stem cell transplant for acute lymphoblastic leukemia, so the T cells may come from the graft donor. The chain couples TRBV5-1 to TRBJ1-1; maybe TRBD1 (6 bases). The CDR3 DNA is TGCGCCAGCAGCCTGAGACCGACAGGCCACATGAACACTGAAGCTTTCTTT. Encoded protein: CASSLRPTGHMNTEAFF.